A selection of T cell receptor beta chains follows, all from one sample in a study of identifying expanded T cells in peripheral blood. Here immunoSEQ multiplex PCR was the method, and the copy in TCRdb shows in-frame clones only, minus some. The data hold over 75,000 clones, with approximately 89% observed a single time. Sequencing input: blood. Source of these receptors: a person aged 18 to 70 in good health. Each CDR3 is given with its conserved first and last residue. A D gene is named only where the DNA matches it firmly. Size is omitted from some rows. Given values are once, few, many or a class for expanded clones.

clone_size d_call j_call v_call cdr3_nt cdr3_aa
- TRBD1 TRBJ2-7 TRBV7-2 TGTGCCAGCAGCGTCAGGGGGCGGGAGCAGTACTTC CASSVRGREQYF
- - TRBJ1-2 TRBV28 TGTGCCAGCAGTTTTTTGCGTCAGGGGAGAGGCTACACCTTC CASSFLRQGRGYTF
few - TRBJ1-5 TRBV6-4 TGTGCCAGCAGTGCCGATTATAGCAATCAGCCCCAGCATTTT CASSADYSNQPQHF
- TRBD1 TRBJ2-7 TRBV5-6 TGTGCCAGCAGCTTACCGGGACAGTCCTACGAGCAGTACTTC CASSLPGQSYEQYF
- TRBD1 TRBJ2-7 TRBV5-5 TGTGCCAGCAGCTGGGGACAGTCCTCCTACGAGCAGTACTTC CASSWGQSSYEQYF
- TRBD2 TRBJ2-1 TRBV19 TGTGCCAGTAGTATTAGCGGGAACTCCTACAATGAGCAGTTCTTC CASSISGNSYNEQFF
- - TRBJ1-2 TRBV7-9 TGTGCCAGCAGCTTAGCTCCAGAGCGGGCCCGAGCGCCCTATGGCTACACCTTC CASSLAPERARAPYGYTF
- - TRBJ1-1 TRBV2 TGTGCCAGCAGTGATCAGGGGCGGATCCCGAACACTGAAGCTTTCTTT CASSDQGRIPNTEAFF
- TRBD2 TRBJ2-3 TRBV7-3 TGTGCCAGCAGCGTCCGACTAGCGGGAGGGTTAGATACGCAGTATTTT CASSVRLAGGLDTQYF
- - TRBJ1-5 TRBV6-6 TGTGCCAGCAGTTACTCGGGGGGGGTTCAGCCCCAGCATTTT CASSYSGGVQPQHF
- - TRBJ1-3 TRBV7-2 TGTGCCAGCAGCTTATGGGGGGAGCCTGGAAACACCATATATTTT CASSLWGEPGNTIYF
- TRBD2 TRBJ2-2 TRBV7-2 TGTGCCAGCAGCTTAGGACTAGCGGGGCAGCGGTCCGGGGAGCTGTTTTTT CASSLGLAGQRSGELFF
- - TRBJ2-1 TRBV5-6 TGTGCCAGCAGCGACTACAATGAGCAGTTCTTC CASSDYNEQFF
- TRBD1 TRBJ2-7 TRBV6-5 TGTGCCAGCACCGGCCGGGACAGGCCCTACGAGCAGTACTTC CASTGRDRPYEQYF
- TRBD1 TRBJ1-2 TRBV29-1 TGCAGCGTAATTTCAGGGGGGGGCCTGTCGGGCTACACCTTC CSVISGGGLSGYTF
- - TRBJ2-3 TRBV7-9 TGTGCCAGCAGCTATCTTCCCCCCGGACGGATTTTCACAGATACGCAGTATTTT CASSYLPPGRIFTDTQYF
- - TRBJ2-2 TRBV28 TGTGCCAGCAGTTTATCGGGCACCGGGGAGCTGTTTTTT CASSLSGTGELFF
few TRBD2 TRBJ2-7 TRBV6-1 TGTGCCAGCAGTGAAGCGGAAGCGGGGGGCTACGAGCAGTACTTC CASSEAEAGGYEQYF
- - TRBJ1-1 TRBV7-9 TGTGCCAGCAGCTCTCCCGGGACATCGAACACTGAAGCTTTCTTT CASSSPGTSNTEAFF
- - TRBJ2-2 TRBV27 TGTGCCAGCATTGGACTCCTGAACACCGGGGAGCTGTTTTTT CASIGLLNTGELFF
- - TRBJ1-1 TRBV19 TGTGCCAGTAGCCCCTTAAGGGATAATCCTGAAGCTTTCTTT CASSPLRDNPEAFF
- TRBD2 TRBJ2-7 TRBV19 TGTGCCAGCTCTTACGGACTAGCCTACGAGCAGTACTTC CASSYGLAYEQYF
- - TRBJ2-3 TRBV15 TGTGCCACCACCTCGCCGGATAATCACACAGATACGCAGTATTTT CATTSPDNHTDTQYF
- - TRBJ1-2 TRBV21-1 TGTGCCAGCAGCAAAGCAGACAGAGACTATGGCTACACCTTC CASSKADRDYGYTF
few - TRBJ2-2 TRBV7-2 TGTGCCAGCAGCTCGACTAGGGCGCCCGGGGAGCTGTTTTTT CASSSTRAPGELFF
few TRBD1 TRBJ1-5 TRBV7-3 TGTGCCAGCAGCCCCCAGGGGGGCAATCAGCCCCAGCATTTT CASSPQGGNQPQHF
- - TRBJ1-3 TRBV5-1 TGCGCCAGCAGCCAGGGGTTTCAGGCTGGAAACACCATATATTTT CASSQGFQAGNTIYF
- - TRBJ2-3 TRBV28 TGTGCCAGCAGTCTCCCCCCGGACTTTCTTAACGGAGATACGCAGTATTTT CASSLPPDFLNGDTQYF
- - TRBJ1-5 TRBV28 TGTGCCAGCAGTCCACCGTCTTCGGGACAGCCCCAGCATTTT CASSPPSSGQPQHF
- TRBD1 TRBJ2-7 TRBV6-5 TGTGCCAGCAGTTTGACAGGGATCGTGTACGAGCAGTACTTC CASSLTGIVYEQYF
- TRBD1 TRBJ2-7 TRBV28 TGTGCCAGCGGTGCATCGGACAGGGTTGACGGGCAGTACTTC CASGASDRVDGQYF
- TRBD1 TRBJ1-2 TRBV11-2 TGTGCCAGCAGCCCCTCGACAGGGGGGAGGGTACTCTATGGCTACACCTTC CASSPSTGGRVLYGYTF
once - TRBJ2-3 TRBV21-1 TGTGCCAGCAGCAGGACAGGGAGTCAACTTATGATCACAGATACGCAGTATTTT CASSRTGSQLMITDTQYF
- TRBD2 TRBJ2-3 TRBV2 TGTGCCAGCAGTGATCAGCGGGGAAGCACAGATACGCAGTATTTT CASSDQRGSTDTQYF
few TRBD1 TRBJ1-6 TRBV5-1 TGCGCCACAACCCGCACAGGGGGCGATTCACCCCTCCACTTT CATTRTGGDSPLHF
- - TRBJ1-3 TRBV5-6 TGTGCCAGCAGCCATGGGGGCGATGGAAACACCATATATTTT CASSHGGDGNTIYF
- - TRBJ2-2 TRBV2 TGTGCCAGCTCAGGGGTTGCCGGGGAGCTGTTTTTT CASSGVAGELFF
- - TRBJ2-3 TRBV7-9 TGTGCCAGCAGCATTTCAACAGGGGCCGGGGGCGGCACAGATACGCAGTATTTT CASSISTGAGGGTDTQYF
- - TRBJ1-2 TRBV5-1 TGCGCCAGCAGCCAAGCCCGGGCCCTTTATGGCTACACCTTC CASSQARALYGYTF
few - TRBJ1-2 TRBV4-3 TGCGCCAGCAGCCAAGATAAGGGGGACCGAAACTATGGCTACACCTTC CASSQDKGDRNYGYTF
- - TRBJ1-5 TRBV6-5 TGTGCCAGCAGTGAGGGACCAGGAGGGAAGCCCCAGCATTTT CASSEGPGGKPQHF
- TRBD1 TRBJ1-2 TRBV6-6 TGTGCCAGCAGCCCAAGGGGGACAGCTAACTATGGCTACACCTTC CASSPRGTANYGYTF
- - TRBJ2-3 TRBV6-4 TGTGCCAGCAGTGACTCGGGGGGGGCCACAGATACGCAGTATTTT CASSDSGGATDTQYF
- TRBD1 TRBJ1-5 TRBV6-6 TGTGCCAGCAGACCTCAGGGGGCTGGCAATCAGCCCCAGCATTTT CASRPQGAGNQPQHF
- - TRBJ2-5 TRBV19 TGTGCCAGCCTAGCCCCAGGCTCCGAGACCCAGTACTTC CASLAPGSETQYF
- TRBD1 TRBJ1-5 TRBV10-2 TGCGCCAGCAGTGAGGGGACAGGGTTCAATCAGCCCCAGCATTTT CASSEGTGFNQPQHF
- - TRBJ1-1 TRBV28 TGTGCCAGCAGCACATATCAGGGGAGCGGTGAAGCTTTCTTT CASSTYQGSGEAFF
- - TRBJ1-1 TRBV27 TGTGCCAGCAGTTTATCCGGAGCCTCGAACACTGAAGCTTTCTTT CASSLSGASNTEAFF
- TRBD1 TRBJ2-3 TRBV30 TGTGCCTGGAGTGTACCGAGGCGACAGGGGGCCGGAGATACGCAGTATTTT CAWSVPRRQGAGDTQYF
few - TRBJ2-2 TRBV29-1 TGCAGCGTTGTAGGTCCTGGAGGGGAGCTGTTTTTT CSVVGPGGELFF
- TRBD1 TRBJ2-5 TRBV5-4 TGTGCCAGCAGCTTTAAGACAGGGGCCCAAGAGACCCAGTACTTC CASSFKTGAQETQYF
- - TRBJ2-3 TRBV28 TGTGCCAGCACCCAAAGCCGGGTATGGGATACGCAGTATTTT CASTQSRVWDTQYF
- - TRBJ2-7 TRBV27 TGTGCCAGCAGTTCGAGCGGACATAACTACGAGCAGTACTTC CASSSSGHNYEQYF
- - TRBJ1-5 TRBV4-1 TGCGCCAGCAGCCAAGAAGGGGGTTATAGCAATCAGCCCCAGCATTTT CASSQEGGYSNQPQHF
- - TRBJ2-2 TRBV6-1 TGTGCCAGCAGTAGGACCGTCACCGGGGAGCTGTTTTTT CASSRTVTGELFF
- TRBD1 TRBJ1-6 TRBV4-1 TGCGCCAGCAAACCTCCGGGACAGAATAATTCACCCCTCCACTTT CASKPPGQNNSPLHF
- TRBD2 TRBJ2-3 TRBV6-1 TGTGCCAGCAGTGAAGTTAGCGGAGCGGGGGCAGATACGCAGTATTTT CASSEVSGAGADTQYF